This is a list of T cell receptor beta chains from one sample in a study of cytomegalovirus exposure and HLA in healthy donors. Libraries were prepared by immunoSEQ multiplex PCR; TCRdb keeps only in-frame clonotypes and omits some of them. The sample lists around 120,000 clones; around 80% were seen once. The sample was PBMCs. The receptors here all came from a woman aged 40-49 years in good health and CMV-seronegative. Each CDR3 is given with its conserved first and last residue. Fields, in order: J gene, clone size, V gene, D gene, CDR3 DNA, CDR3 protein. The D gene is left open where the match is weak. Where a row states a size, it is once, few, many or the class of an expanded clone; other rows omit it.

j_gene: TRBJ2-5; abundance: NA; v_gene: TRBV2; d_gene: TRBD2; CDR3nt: TGTGCCAGCAGGGGGGGTAGCGGGGGGGAAGAGACCCAGTACTTC; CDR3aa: CASRGGSGGEETQYF
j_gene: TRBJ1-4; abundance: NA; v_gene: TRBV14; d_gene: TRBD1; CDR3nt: TGTGCCAGCAGCCAAGCTGGGACAGGCGCTGAAAAACTGTTTTTT; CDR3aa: CASSQAGTGAEKLFF
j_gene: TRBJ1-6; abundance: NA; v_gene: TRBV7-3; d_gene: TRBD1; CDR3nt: TGTGCCAGCAGTATGGGGCCTGACAGGGGGACACCCCTCCACTTT; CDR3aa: CASSMGPDRGTPLHF
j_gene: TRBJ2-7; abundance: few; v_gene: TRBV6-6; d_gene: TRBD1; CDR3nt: TGTGCCAGCAGAGTTAGTGGGACAGCTAGCTACGAGCAGTACTTC; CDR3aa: CASRVSGTASYEQYF
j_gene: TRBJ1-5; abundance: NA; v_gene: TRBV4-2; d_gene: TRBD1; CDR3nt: TGTGCCAGCAGCCACCCCCCGGGACAGGGATATAGCAATCAGCCCCAGCATTTT; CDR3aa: CASSHPPGQGYSNQPQHF
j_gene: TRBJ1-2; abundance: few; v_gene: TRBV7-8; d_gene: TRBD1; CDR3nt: TGTGCCAGCAGCTCGCCGGGACAGGGAAAGAATGGCTACACCTTC; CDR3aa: CASSSPGQGKNGYTF
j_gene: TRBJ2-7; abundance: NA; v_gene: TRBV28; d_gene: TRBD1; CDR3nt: TGTGCCACCTGCGGGACAGGGACTTACGAGCAGTACTTC; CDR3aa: CATCGTGTYEQYF
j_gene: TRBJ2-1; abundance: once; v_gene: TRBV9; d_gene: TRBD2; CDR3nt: TGTGCCAGCAGCGTTTGGCTAGCGGGGGACAATGAGCAGTTCTTC; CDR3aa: CASSVWLAGDNEQFF
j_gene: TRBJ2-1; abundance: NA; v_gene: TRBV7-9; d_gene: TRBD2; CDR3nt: TGTGCCAGCAGCTCTAGCGGGGGCTACAATGAGCAGTTCTTC; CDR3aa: CASSSSGGYNEQFF
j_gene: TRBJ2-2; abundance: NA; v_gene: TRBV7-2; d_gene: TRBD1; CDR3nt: TGTGCCAGCAGATGGGACAGGGGGGACGGGGAGCTGTTTTTT; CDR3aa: CASRWDRGDGELFF
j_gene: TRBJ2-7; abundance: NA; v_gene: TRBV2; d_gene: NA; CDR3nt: TGTGCCAGCAGTGAGGACCGACAACAGGCCTACGAGCAGTACTTC; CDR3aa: CASSEDRQQAYEQYF
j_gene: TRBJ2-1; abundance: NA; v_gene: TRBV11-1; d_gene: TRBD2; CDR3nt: TGTGCCAGCAGCCCATCTAGCGGGCCGGGCGGGCAGTTCTTC; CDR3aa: CASSPSSGPGGQFF
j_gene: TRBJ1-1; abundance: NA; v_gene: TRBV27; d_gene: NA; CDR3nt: TGTGCCCGCAGTTTCCTCGAGACCGGGGGGAACACTGAAGCTTTCTTT; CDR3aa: CARSFLETGGNTEAFF
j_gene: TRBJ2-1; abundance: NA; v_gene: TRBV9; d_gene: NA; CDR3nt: TGTGCCAGCAGCGTAGGGGTACTAGACAATGAGCAGTTCTTC; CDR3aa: CASSVGVLDNEQFF
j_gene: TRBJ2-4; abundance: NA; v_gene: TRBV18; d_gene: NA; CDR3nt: TGTGCCAGCTCAAGACTAGAGAAAAACATTCAGTACTTC; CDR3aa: CASSRLEKNIQYF
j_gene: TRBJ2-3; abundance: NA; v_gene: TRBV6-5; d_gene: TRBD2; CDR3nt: TGTGCCAGCAGTTACTATCCTAGCGGGAGAACAGATACGCAGTATTTT; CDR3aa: CASSYYPSGRTDTQYF
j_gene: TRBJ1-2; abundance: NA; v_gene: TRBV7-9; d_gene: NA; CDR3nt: TGTGCCAGCAGCCTAGACGGCTATGGCTACACCTTC; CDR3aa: CASSLDGYGYTF
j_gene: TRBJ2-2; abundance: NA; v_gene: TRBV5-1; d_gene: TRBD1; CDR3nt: TGCGCCAGCAGCTTGGGTGACAGGGGTATCGGGGAGCTGTTTTTT; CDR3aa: CASSLGDRGIGELFF